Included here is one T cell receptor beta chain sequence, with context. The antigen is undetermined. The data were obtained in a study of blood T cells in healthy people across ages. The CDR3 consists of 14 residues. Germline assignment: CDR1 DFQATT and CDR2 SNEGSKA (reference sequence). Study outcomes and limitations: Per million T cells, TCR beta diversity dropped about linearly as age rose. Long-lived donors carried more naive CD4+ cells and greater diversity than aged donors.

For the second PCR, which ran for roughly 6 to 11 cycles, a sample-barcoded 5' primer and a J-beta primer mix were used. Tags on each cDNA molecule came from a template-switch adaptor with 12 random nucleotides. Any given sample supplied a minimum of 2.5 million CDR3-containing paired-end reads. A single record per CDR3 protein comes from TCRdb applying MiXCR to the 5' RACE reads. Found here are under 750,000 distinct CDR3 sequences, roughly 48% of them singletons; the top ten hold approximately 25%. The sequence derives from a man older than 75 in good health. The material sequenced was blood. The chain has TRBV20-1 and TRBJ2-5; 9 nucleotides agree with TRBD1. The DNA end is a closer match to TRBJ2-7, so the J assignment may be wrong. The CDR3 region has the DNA TGCAGTGCTAGAGCCGGGGACAGGGTGTACGAGCAGTACTTC. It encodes CSARAGDRVYEQYF.